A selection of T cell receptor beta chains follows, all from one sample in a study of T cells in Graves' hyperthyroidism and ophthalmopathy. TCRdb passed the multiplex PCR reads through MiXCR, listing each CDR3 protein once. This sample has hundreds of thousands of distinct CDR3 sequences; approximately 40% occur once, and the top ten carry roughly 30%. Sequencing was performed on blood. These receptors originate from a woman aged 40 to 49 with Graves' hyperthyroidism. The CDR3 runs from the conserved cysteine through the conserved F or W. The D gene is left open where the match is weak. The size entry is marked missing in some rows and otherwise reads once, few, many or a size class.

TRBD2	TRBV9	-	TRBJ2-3	TGTGCCAGCAGCGTAGAAAGGACTAGCGGGGGTTTTGGAAATACGCAGTATTTT	CASSVERTSGGFGNTQYF
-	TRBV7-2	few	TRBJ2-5	TGTGCCAGCAGCCACCAGGCTAGTCAAGAGACCCAGTACTTC	CASSHQASQETQYF
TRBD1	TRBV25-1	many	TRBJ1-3	TGTGCCAGCAGTGGACGGACAGGGGTAAACACCATATATTTT	CASSGRTGVNTIYF
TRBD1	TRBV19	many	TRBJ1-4	TGTGCCAGTAGTATCACGGGACAGGGAGATGAAAAACTGTTTTTT	CASSITGQGDEKLFF
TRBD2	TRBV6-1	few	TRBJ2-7	TGTGCCAGCAGCCCCCCGATGGCTAGCGGGAGCTCCTACGAGCAGTACTTC	CASSPPMASGSSYEQYF
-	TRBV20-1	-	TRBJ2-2	TGCAGTGCTAGCCGGACCAACACCGGGGAGCTGTTTTTT	CSASRTNTGELFF
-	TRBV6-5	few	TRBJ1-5	TGTGCCAGCAGTTACTCGGGTGCAGGGGCAGGGGGCAATCAGCCCCAGCATTTT	CASSYSGAGAGGNQPQHF
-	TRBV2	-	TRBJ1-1	TGTGCCAGCAGCCTGGAACAGGGCTACTTGAACACTGAAGCTTGCTTT	CASSLEQGYLNTEACF
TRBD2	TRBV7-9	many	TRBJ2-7	TGTGCCAGCAGCCACCGCCGCGGGGGGAGGTACGAGCAGTACTTC	CASSHRRGGRYEQYF
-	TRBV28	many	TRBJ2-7	TGTGCCAGCGGTCCGGTTACGGGAGTGGTCGAGCAGTACTTC	CASGPVTGVVEQYF
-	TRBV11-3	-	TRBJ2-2	TGTGCCAGCAGCTTAGAGGGGACACCCGGGACCGGGGAGCTGTTTTTT	CASSLEGTPGTGELFF
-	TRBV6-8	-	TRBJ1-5	TGTGCCCGCAAGAAGGGGGGTATTGGTCAGCCCCAGCATTTT	CARKKGGIGQPQHF
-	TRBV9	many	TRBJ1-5	TGTGCCAGCAGCGTAGATGCAGGGAGCAATCAGCCCCAGCATTTT	CASSVDAGSNQPQHF
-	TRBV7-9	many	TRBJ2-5	TGTGCCAGCAGCACCCGGACCGCCTCAGAGACCCAGTACTTC	CASSTRTASETQYF
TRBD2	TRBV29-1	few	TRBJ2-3	TGCAGCGTGGATAGCGGGAGCACAGATACGCAGTATTTT	CSVDSGSTDTQYF
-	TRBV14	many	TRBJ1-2	TGTGCCAGCAGCCAAGCCGTACAGGGTTCGAGCTATGGCTACACCTTC	CASSQAVQGSSYGYTF
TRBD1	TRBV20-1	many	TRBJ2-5	TGCAGTGCGCGACAGGGGGGAGAGACCCAGTACTTC	CSARQGGETQYF
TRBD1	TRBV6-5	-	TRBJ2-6	TGTGCCAGCAGTTACTCTCGGACAGGGCTTGCTGCAGTCCCTGGGGCCAACGTCCTGACTTTC	CASSYSRTGLAAVPGANVLTF
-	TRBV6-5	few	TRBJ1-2	TGTGCCAGCAGTCCTGATCTCGGAGACACCGTTAACTATGGCTACACCTTC	CASSPDLGDTVNYGYTF
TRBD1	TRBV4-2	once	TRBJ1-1	TGTGCCTGGTGCCCTCCGGGACAGGTCCCTCGAGCTTTCTTT	CAWCPPGQVPRAFF
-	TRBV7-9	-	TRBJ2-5	TGTGCCAGCAGCCGACAAGACAATCAGCCCCAGTACTTC	CASSRQDNQPQYF
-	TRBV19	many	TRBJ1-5	TGTGCCAGTAGTATGGGTACACTCTATCAGCCCCAGCATTTT	CASSMGTLYQPQHF
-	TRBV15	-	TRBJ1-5	TGTGCCACCAGTAGTGCACACACGGGTAGTCGCAATCAGCCCCAGCATTTT	CATSSAHTGSRNQPQHF
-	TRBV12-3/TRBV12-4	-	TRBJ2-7	TGTGCCAGCAGTTTAGCCAACCCCTCGGGCTACGAGCAGTACTTC	CASSLANPSGYEQYF
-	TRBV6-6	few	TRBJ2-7	TGTGCCAGCAGTTACTCTAAGGGGGGCGTGTACGAGCAGTACTTC	CASSYSKGGVYEQYF
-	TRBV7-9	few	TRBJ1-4	TGTGCCAGCAGCTTAGGTGTAGGAGGAGAAGAAAAACTGTTTTTT	CASSLGVGGEEKLFF
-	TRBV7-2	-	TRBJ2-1	TGTGCCAGCAGCTTAAACGAGGGCCTGGAGCAGTTCTTC	CASSLNEGLEQFF
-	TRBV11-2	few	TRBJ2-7	TGTGCCAGCACCCGGGACCGCTCCTCCTACGAGCAGTACTTC	CASTRDRSSYEQYF
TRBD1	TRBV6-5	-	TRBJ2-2	TGTGCCAGCAGTTCTCACCCCGGGACAGGGGTCGGGGAGCTGTTTTTT	CASSSHPGTGVGELFF
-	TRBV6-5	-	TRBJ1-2	TGTGCCAGCAGTCCTGCGGATGAGGGGTACTATGGCTACACCTTC	CASSPADEGYYGYTF
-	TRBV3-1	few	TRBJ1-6	TGTGCCAGCAGCCCCCGAGAAGGGGTCTATAATTCACCCCTCCACTTT	CASSPREGVYNSPLHF
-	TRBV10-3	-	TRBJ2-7	TGTGCCATCAGTAGGGACCACGAGCAGTACTTC	CAISRDHEQYF
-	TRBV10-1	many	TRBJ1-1	TGCGCCAGCAGAGGGACGGCGAACACTGAAGCTTTCTTT	CASRGTANTEAFF
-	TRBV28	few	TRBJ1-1	TGTGCCAGCAGTTTATGGTTGGGGGGGCCTGAAGCTTTCTTT	CASSLWLGGPEAFF
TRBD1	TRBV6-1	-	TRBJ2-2	TGTGCCAGCAGTCAAACCGGACAGGGGAGGGCCGGGGAGCTGTTTTTT	CASSQTGQGRAGELFF
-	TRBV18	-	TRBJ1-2	TGTGCCAGCTCACCAGATGCGGCAGGTACCTATGGCTACACCTTC	CASSPDAAGTYGYTF
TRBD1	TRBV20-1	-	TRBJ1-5	TGCAGTGGGAAGGGGGCAGGTCAGCCCCAGCATTTT	CSGKGAGQPQHF
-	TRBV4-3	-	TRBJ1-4	TGCGCCAGCAGCCGCGGAGACAGGACTGAAAAACTGTTTTTT	CASSRGDRTEKLFF
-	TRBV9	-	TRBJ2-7	TGTGCCAGCAGCCCCTACGGGGGGACACCGGCCTACGAGCAGTACTTC	CASSPYGGTPAYEQYF
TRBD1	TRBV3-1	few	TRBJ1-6	TGTGCCAGCAGCGGATGGGACAGGGCTGGTTCACCCCTCCACTTT	CASSGWDRAGSPLHF
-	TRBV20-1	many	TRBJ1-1	TGCAGTGCTCGGAGATGGGGCACTGAAGCTTTCTTT	CSARRWGTEAFF
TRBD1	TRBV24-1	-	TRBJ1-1	TGTGCCACCAGTGAGACAGGGACTGGTACTGAAGCTTTCTTT	CATSETGTGTEAFF
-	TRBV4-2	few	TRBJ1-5	TGTGCCAGCAGCCAAGGGTCAAAGTGGTCTAGCAATCAGCCCCAGCATTTT	CASSQGSKWSSNQPQHF
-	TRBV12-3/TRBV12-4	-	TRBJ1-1	TGTGCCAGCAGTTACCTCGGGGGGGATACTGAAGCTTTCTTT	CASSYLGGDTEAFF
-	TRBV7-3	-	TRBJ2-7	TGTGCCAGCAGCCCCCCCCAGCCTCCCTACGAGCACTACTTC	CASSPPQPPYEHYF
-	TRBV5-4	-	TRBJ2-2	TGTGCCAGCAGCTTGGACTCCCGGACCGGGGAGCTGTTTTTT	CASSLDSRTGELFF
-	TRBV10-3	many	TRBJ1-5	TGTGCCATCAGCACCAACAGAAATCAGCCCCAGCATTTT	CAISTNRNQPQHF
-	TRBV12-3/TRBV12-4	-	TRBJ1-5	TGTGCAAAATCCCGTCCGAGGGGGGCTTATAGCAATCAGCCCCAGCATTTT	CAKSRPRGAYSNQPQHF